One sample yielded the 6 T cell receptor beta chains listed below, sequenced in a study of cytomegalovirus exposure and HLA in healthy donors. 60 Vbeta and 13 Jbeta primers were used in PCR. Some clones are missing from TCRdb's copy, which holds only in-frame ones; the method was immunoSEQ multiplex PCR. The sample holds some 200,000 clones, over 70% seen once. The specimen sequenced was PBMCs. These receptors came from a man aged 45-60 years in good health and CMV-seronegative.

The rearrangement links TRBV6-1 to TRBJ1-2; 8 nucleotides match TRBD1. Trimming took 1 base from V and 4 from J; bases not matched to a gene: 2. There are 14 residues in the CDR3. Germline assignment: CDR1 MNHNS and CDR2 SASEGT. In DNA form, the CDR3 reads TGTGCCAGCAGTGAAGGCAGGGGGCTCTATGGCTACACCTTC. Protein sequence: CASSEGRGLYGYTF.

The chain employs TRBV7-2 and TRBJ1-1; D is unresolved. Germline V gene lookup returns CDR1 SGHTA and CDR2 FQGNSA. V lost 4 bases, J lost 4 bases, and 13 bases lay in between. This CDR3 comprises 14 residues. DNA of the CDR3: TGTGCCAGCAGCTCCAGCCCTCAGGCCACTGAAGCTTTCTTT. This gives the protein CASSSSPQATEAFF.

The chain carries TRBV6-5 and TRBJ1-1, with 9 bases lining up with TRBD1. The CDR3 has 13 amino acids. From germline, CDR1 is MNHEY and CDR2 SVGAGI. V lost 2 bases and J lost 11; bases outside the gene matches: 6. The CDR3 bases are TGTGCCAGCAGTTACGGGGGGACAGGGTCCGCTTTCTTT. It translates to CASSYGGTGSAFF.

This chain joins TRBV7-2 and TRBJ2-3; D is undetermined. The ends were cut back, 6 bases at V and 0 bases at J, with 13 bases in the middle. There are 15 residues in the CDR3. CDR1 is SGHTA and CDR2 is FQGNSA in the germline V gene. The CDR3 protein is CASSPEYLSTDTQYF. The CDR3 DNA is TGTGCCAGCAGTCCCGAGTACCTAAGCACAGATACGCAGTATTTT.

This sequence joins TRBV5-4 and TRBJ1-1; TRBD1 aligns across 8 bases. Trimming at V came to 3 bases and at J to 5 bases, leaving 9 bases not matched to a gene. Germline V gives CDR1 SGHNT, CDR2 YYREEE (reference sequence). CDR3 size: 15 residues. DNA for the CDR3: TGTGCCAGCAGCTCCCGGACAGGGATTGTTACTGAAGCTTTCTTT. Residues: CASSSRTGIVTEAFF. Variable domain in full (rest from reference TRBV5-4 and TRBJ1-1): ETGVTQSPTHLIKTRGQQVTLRCSSQSGHNTVSWYQQALGQGPQFIFQYYREEENGRGNFPPRFSGLQFPNYSSELNVNALELDDSALYLCASSSRTGIVTEAFFGQGTRLTVV.

The chain links TRBV7-2 to TRBJ2-7; 7 positions agree with TRBD1. CDR3 size: 13 residues. The germline CDR1 and CDR2 sequences are SGHTA and FQGNSA. V was pared by 5 bases and J by 6 bases, with 7 bases of the junction left unmatched. The CDR3 protein is CASSKEQGREQYF. The CDR3 nucleotides are TGTGCCAGCAGCAAAGAACAGGGGCGCGAGCAGTACTTC. Combining the CDR3 with reference TRBV7-2 and TRBJ2-7 gives the whole variable domain GAGVSQSPSNKVTEKGKDVELRCDPISGHTALYWYRQSLGQGLEFLIYFQGNSAPDKSGLPSDRFSAERTGGSVSTLTIQRTQQEDSAVYLCASSKEQGREQYFGPGTRLTVT.